One sample yielded the 22 T cell receptor beta chains listed below, sequenced in a study of shared clonotypes between healthy human individuals. Clones were read by immunoSEQ multiplex PCR, and TCRdb kept only the in-frame ones, dropping some. This sample has approximately 1.4 million clones; approximately 98% occur once, and the top ten carry roughly 0.45%. Sequenced material: naive CD4+ T cells sorted from blood. The subset is: CD45RA+ positively selected. The receptors come from a man aged 25-45 years in good health.

Written as DNA, the CDR3 is TGCAGCGTTATAGCGGGAGAGAACAATGAGCAGTTCTTC. It specifies CSVIAGENNEQFF. The chain employs TRBV29-1 and TRBJ2-1; TRBD2 matches at 9 bases. V was pared by 5 bases and J by 5 bases, with 4 bases of the junction left unmatched. The CDR3 covers 13 residues. The V gene's germline CDR1 is SQVTM and CDR2 ANQGSEA.

The chain joins TRBV9 to TRBJ1-2; TRBD1 is a possible D gene (5 bases). Per the germline V gene, CDR1 is SGDLS and CDR2 is YYNGEE. The V end was cut by 3 bases, the J end by 6 bases, with 18 bases between. There are 15 residues in the CDR3. The CDR3 DNA reads TGTGCCAGCAGCGCCGACCCCATCCGGGACGATGGCTACACCTTC. Its protein product is CASSADPIRDDGYTF. Together with reference TRBV9 and TRBJ1-2, the CDR3 gives the full variable domain: DSGVTQTPKHLITATGQRVTLRCSPRSGDLSVYWYQQSLDQGLQFLIQYYNGEERAKGNILERFSAQQFPDLHSELNLSSLELGDSALYFCASSADPIRDDGYTFGSGTRLTVV.

The genes are TRBV5-1 and TRBJ2-3, with TRBD1 identical over 7 bases. The CDR3 extends over 14 amino acids. Per germline, CDR1 SGHRS and CDR2 YFSETQ. J was trimmed by 1 base and V by 4 bases; bases with no gene match: 3. Here the CDR3 DNA reads TGCGCCAGCAGCATCGGACAGGGCACAGATACGCAGTATTTT. Encoded protein: CASSIGQGTDTQYF.

This sequence joins TRBV19 and TRBJ2-7; 8 bases are a match to TRBD1. The CDR3 runs to 15 residues. J was trimmed by 4 bases and V by 8 bases; bases with no gene match: 13. Germline CDR1 is LNHDA and CDR2 is SQIVND (reference sequence). The CDR3 loop is CASSFDGQGAYEQYF. The CDR3 DNA sequence: TGTGCCAGTTCCTTCGACGGGCAGGGGGCTTACGAGCAGTACTTC.

This chain joins TRBV5-1 and TRBJ1-3, with D unclear. Germline V CDR1 and CDR2: SGHRS, YFSETQ. The CDR3 runs to 16 residues. V was trimmed by 3 bases and J by 2 bases, leaving 15 bases between them. CDR3 residues: CASSSRGANTGNTIYF. As DNA, the CDR3 is TGCGCCAGCAGCTCCCGAGGTGCCAATACTGGAAACACCATATATTTT. Full variable domain (outside the CDR3, taken from reference TRBV5-1 and TRBJ1-3): KAGVTQTPRYLIKTRGQQVTLSCSPISGHRSVSWYQQTPGQGLQFLFEYFSETQRNKGNFPGRFSGRQFSNSRSEMNVSTLELGDSALYLCASSSRGANTGNTIYFGEGSWLTVV.

Only one count was recorded for this clone. The chain links TRBV7-2 to TRBJ2-4, with 10 bases aligning to TRBD2. The CDR3 loop spans 13 amino acids. Germline lookup yields CDR1 SGHTA and CDR2 FQGNSA. The V and J ends lost 7 bases and 9 bases, in that order; junction bases with no gene match: 6. CDR3 coding DNA: TGTGCCAGCACCAGAGCGGGAGGGGGCATTCAGTACTTC. Translation gives CASTRAGGGIQYF.

The J gene is TRBJ1-4, the V gene TRBV2; tentatively, D is TRBD1 (6 bases). Looked up from germline, CDR1 is SNHLY and CDR2 is FYNNEI. This CDR3 comprises 14 residues. Trimming removed 6 bases from V and 6 bases from J, with 14 bases in between. CDR3 sequence (DNA): TGTGCCAGCAGCGGACAGAGACCGGATGAAAAACTGTTTTTT. It is translated as CASSGQRPDEKLFF.

Remarks on this clone: The same CDR3 also results from other DNA sequences found in this sample. The rearrangement links TRBV5-4 to TRBJ2-7; D is tentatively TRBD1 or TRBD2 (5 bases each). V was shortened by 0 bases and J by 1 base, with 8 bases between the two germline ends. CDR3 length equals 14 residues. Looked up from germline, CDR1 is SGHNT and CDR2 is YYREEE (reference sequence). The CDR3 nucleotides read TGTGCCAGCAGCTTGGTGGGGACGTCCTACGAGCAGTACTTC. It specifies CASSLVGTSYEQYF.

As regards this clone: Other DNA sequences of this sample code for an identical CDR3. The rearrangement links TRBV7-3 to TRBJ2-1; D gene unclear. The CDR3 is 13 residues long. V was cut by 0 bases and J by 3 bases, with 3 bases left in between. Germline CDR1 is SGHTA and CDR2 is FQGTGA. The CDR3 protein is CASSLTSYNEQFF. CDR3 sequence (DNA): TGTGCCAGCAGCTTAACTAGCTACAATGAGCAGTTCTTC.

The chain is built from TRBV6-1 and TRBJ2-7, with unresolved D. V was shortened by 1 base and J by 3 bases, with 10 bases between the two germline ends. CDR3 length equals 14 residues. Germline V lookup: CDR1 MNHNS, CDR2 SASEGT. This CDR3 reads CASSEESLLYEQYF. The DNA for the CDR3 is TGTGCCAGCAGTGAAGAATCACTTCTCTACGAGCAGTACTTC.

This CDR3 is CASSLTGNSYEQYF. CDR3 sequence (DNA): TGTGCCAGCAGCTTGACAGGGAATTCCTACGAGCAGTACTTC. The chain links TRBV6-5 to TRBJ2-7; 7 bases align to TRBD1. Germline loops: CDR1 MNHEY, CDR2 SVGAGI. The CDR3 contains 14 residues. The trim removed 6 bases at V and 1 base at J, leaving 6 bases unmatched.

The J gene is TRBJ1-2, the V gene TRBV30; 7 nucleotides align to TRBD1. Germline V gives CDR1 GTSNPN, CDR2 SVGIG (reference sequence). The V gene end was trimmed by 0 bases and the J gene end by 4 bases; junction bases not matched to a gene: 5. This CDR3 contains 14 residues. CDR3 loop: CAWSVRQGVYGYTF. The CDR3 nucleotides read TGTGCCTGGAGTGTACGTCAGGGGGTCTATGGCTACACCTTC. The variable domain in full, completed from reference TRBV30 and TRBJ1-2, reads SQTIHQWPATLVQPVGSPLSLECTVEGTSNPNLYWYRQAAGRGLQLLFYSVGIGQISSEVPQNLSASRPQDRQFILSSKKLLLSDSGFYLCAWSVRQGVYGYTFGSGTRLTVV.

This chain links TRBV4-1 with TRBJ2-2; D tentatively reads TRBD1 or TRBD2 (5 bases each). CDR3 length: 17 residues. The germline V and J ends were trimmed by 2 bases and 4 bases, with 17 bases remaining between them. The germline V gene encodes CDR1 MGHRA and CDR2 YSYEKL. The CDR3 bases are TGCGCCAGCAGCCAACCTTCGGGACCCGGGCTCACCGGGGAGCTGTTTTTT. Encoded protein: CASSQPSGPGLTGELFF.

The chain is built from TRBV25-1 and TRBJ1-4; tentative D call: TRBD1 (6 bases). The CDR3 extends over 15 amino acids. The V and J ends lost 4 bases and 7 bases respectively, with 16 bases between them. Germline CDR1 reads MGHDK; CDR2 reads SYGVNS. The CDR3 nucleotides read TGTGCCAGCAGTGGCCGACATCAAGGGGGTGAAAAACTGTTTTTT. Translation gives CASSGRHQGGEKLFF. Supplemented by reference TRBV25-1 and TRBJ1-4, the full variable domain reads EADIYQTPRYLVIGTGKKITLECSQTMGHDKMYWYQQDPGMELHLIHYSYGVNSTEKGDLSSESTVSRIRTEHFPLTLESARPSHTSQYLCASSGRHQGGEKLFFGSGTQLSVL.

The V gene is TRBV18, the J gene TRBJ1-4, with D tentatively TRBD1 (6 bases). V was cut by 4 bases and J by 8 bases, with 11 bases left in between. CDR1 and CDR2 from the germline V gene are KGHSH and LQKENI. The CDR3 extends over 13 amino acids. The CDR3 DNA is TGTGCCAGCTCACTGGGACAAGGGGAAAAACTGTTTTTT. Encoded protein: CASSLGQGEKLFF.

The rearrangement uses TRBV5-1 and TRBJ2-7, with TRBD2 matching over 8 bases. CDR3 size: 16 residues. V trimming: 0 bases; J trimming: 0 bases; junction bases outside the gene matches: 5. Germline CDR1 and CDR2: SGHRS and YFSETQ. The CDR3 nucleotides are TGCGCCAGCAGCTTGGCCCCGGGACTAGACTCCTACGAGCAGTACTTC. Its protein is CASSLAPGLDSYEQYF.

The J gene is TRBJ1-3, the V gene TRBV18; no reliable D call. The V and J ends lost 2 bases and 8 bases respectively, with 13 bases between them. The CDR3 contains 14 residues. Germline V lookup: CDR1 KGHSH, CDR2 LQKENI. The CDR3 nucleotides are TGTGCCAGCTCACCAGCCCCGGGTGGTGACACCATATATTTT. As protein: CASSPAPGGDTIYF.

This chain connects TRBV5-1 to TRBJ1-3; the D gene is possibly TRBD1 (5 bases). The CDR3 has 15 residues. Trimming left V 0 bases short and J 4 bases short, with 11 bases between. CDR1 is SGHRS and CDR2 is YFSETQ in the germline V gene. CDR3 DNA sequence: TGCGCCAGCAGCTTGGCCGTAGGGGTCGGAAACACCATATATTTT. Its translation is CASSLAVGVGNTIYF.

The chain joins TRBV11-2 to TRBJ1-5; possible D gene TRBD1, 5 bases. Looked up from germline, CDR1 is SGHAT and CDR2 is FQNNGV. The ends were cut back, 8 bases at V and 4 bases at J, with 12 bases in the middle. This CDR3 is built from 13 residues. Here the CDR3 reads CASQRGGNQPQHF. CDR3 coding DNA: TGTGCCAGCCAGAGGGGTGGGAATCAGCCCCAGCATTTT.

This rearrangement joins TRBV4-3 to TRBJ2-3; D is perhaps TRBD1 (6 bases). The V and J ends lost 0 bases and 5 bases respectively, with 15 bases between them. CDR3 length: 16 amino acids. CDR1 LGHNA and CDR2 YSLEER come from the germline V gene. The CDR3 region is CASSQEIRTAIDTQYF. For the CDR3, the DNA is TGCGCCAGCAGCCAAGAGATAAGGACAGCTATAGATACGCAGTATTTT.

The table lists this clone with a count of one. The gene calls are TRBV19 and TRBJ2-1; TRBD1 matches at 7 bases. V shed 4 bases and J 7 bases; nucleotides not matched to a gene: 4. Germline CDR1 reads LNHDA; CDR2 reads SQIVND (reference sequence). This CDR3 region has 13 residues. CDR3 in amino acids: CASSTGQLNEQFF. DNA for the CDR3: TGTGCCAGTAGTACGGGACAGTTGAATGAGCAGTTCTTC.

The genes are TRBV20-1 and TRBJ2-1; D not certain. The CDR3 length is 11 residues. Germline V CDR1 and CDR2: DFQATT, SNEGSKA (reference sequence). The ends were cut back, 6 bases at V and 12 bases at J, with 15 bases in the middle. In DNA, the CDR3 is TGCAGTGCCCGCTCACCCTGGGGGCAGTTCTTC. Translated: CSARSPWGQFF.